This T cell receptor (beta chain) was identified during a study of OX40 agonist ivuxolimab in advanced cancers. Across the whole study: Ivuxolimab, an agonist antibody against OX40 (CD134), was given to patients. Partial responses were achieved by three patients: one hepatocellular carcinoma, two cutaneous melanoma.

Study results and caveats: More expanded clones were found, on average, in CD8+ than in CD4+ T cells. The study observed clonal expansion of CD4+ and CD8+ blood T cells by week 6 at 0.1 to 3.0 mg/kg.

Generated by immunoSEQ multiplex PCR, the TCRdb table keeps only in-frame clones and is missing some. The table has 35,000 to 45,000 clones, roughly 87% seen once. As concerns this clone: Its cognate antigen is unknown.

The receptor was isolated from an adult with an advanced solid tumor such as melanoma, head and neck, liver or kidney cancer. The sample was CD4+ or CD8+ T cells sorted from blood, taken in a trial of the OX40 agonist ivuxolimab.

The CDR3 nucleotides are TGTGCCAGCAGGGGAGATTGGGACTACGAGCAGTACTTC. It yields the protein CASRGDWDYEQYF. The genes are TRBV27 and TRBJ2-7; tentative D call: TRBD2 (5 bases). The length of the CDR3 is 13 residues. Germline V gene sequence: CDR1 MNHEY, CDR2 SMNVEV (reference sequence). V was trimmed by 6 bases and J by 3 bases, leaving 12 bases between them.